The 13 T cell receptor beta chains presented below share a single source sample, sequenced in a study of blood T cells in healthy people across ages. A J-beta primer mix and a sample-barcoded 5' primer were used in a second PCR of roughly 6 to 12 cycles. MiXCR was run by TCRdb on the 5' RACE reads, yielding one entry per CDR3 protein. The table includes 1.6 million or so distinct CDR3 sequences, roughly a third detected once. The source material was blood. All receptors come from a woman aged 25 to 45 in good health.

V gene TRBV4-1 combines with J gene TRBJ2-5; D might be TRBD2 (6 bases). CDR1 and CDR2 from the germline V gene are MGHRA and YSYEKL. The CDR3 is 18 amino acids. Trimming stripped 0 bases from V and 3 bases from J, with 20 bases between. Here the CDR3 reads CASSQEHWTRGYKETQYF. In DNA form, the CDR3 reads TGCGCCAGCAGCCAAGAACACTGGACCCGGGGGTACAAAGAGACCCAGTACTTC.

V usage is TRBV3-1 and J usage is TRBJ1-5; D is undetermined. The CDR3 spans 17 residues. In germline, CDR1 is LGHDT, CDR2 YNNKEL (reference sequence). The germline V and J ends were trimmed by 1 base and 7 bases, with 20 bases remaining between them. The chain's CDR3 is CASSQGLLKMGKQPQHF. As DNA, the CDR3 is TGTGCCAGCAGCCAAGGGCTCCTCAAAATGGGTAAACAGCCCCAGCATTTT.

The CDR3 reads CASSPPGGVGQPQHF. In nucleotides, the CDR3 is TGTGCCAGCAGTCCGCCCGGGGGGGTAGGGCAGCCCCAGCATTTT. This rearrangement joins TRBV12-3 or TRBV12-4 to TRBJ1-5, with D perhaps TRBD1 (5 bases). The V and J ends lost 5 bases and 7 bases respectively, with 18 bases between them. The CDR3 runs to 15 residues.

This clonotype was observed a few times. V usage is TRBV12-3 or TRBV12-4 and J usage is TRBJ2-5; D remains unclear. The CDR3 extends over 13 amino acids. V lost 2 bases to trimming and J lost 6 bases, with 10 bases between them. The CDR3 DNA reads TGTGCCAGCAGTTTATATTTGGAGCAGACCCAGTACTTC. The encoded protein is CASSLYLEQTQYF.

V usage is TRBV9 and J usage is TRBJ2-7, with 8 positions matching TRBD1. Germline values: CDR1 SGDLS, CDR2 YYNGEE. J lost 2 bases, V lost 1 base, and 5 bases had no gene match. CDR3 size: 15 residues. CDR3 in amino acids: CASSVSGTGPYEQYF. In DNA form, the CDR3 reads TGTGCCAGCAGCGTATCCGGGACAGGTCCCTACGAGCAGTACTTC.

In this sample, this clonotype turned up a few times. This chain joins TRBV4-1 and TRBJ2-7, with D perhaps TRBD1 (6 bases). Germline V gene data show CDR1 as MGHRA and CDR2 as YSYEKL. The CDR3 length is 15 residues. V lost 4 bases to trimming and J lost 5 bases, with 18 bases between them. The CDR3 reads CASSLTNTGSHEQYF. CDR3 in DNA: TGCGCCAGCAGCCTGACAAACACAGGGTCCCACGAGCAGTACTTC.

A single count supports this clonotype. This chain uses TRBV5-1 with TRBJ2-2; 8 bases agree with TRBD1. Per the germline V gene, CDR1 is SGHRS and CDR2 is YFSETQ. Unmatched junction bases numbered 3, after V lost 7 bases and J lost 1 base. CDR3 length equals 14 residues. The CDR3, as DNA: TGCGCCAGCGTGGACAGGGAGAACACCGGGGAGCTGTTTTTT. This codes for CASVDRENTGELFF.

The chain combines TRBV5-1 with TRBJ1-6; D not certain. The CDR3 loop spans 15 amino acids. V gave up 1 base and J gave up 8 bases, with 13 bases separating them. Germline lookup yields CDR1 SGHRS and CDR2 YFSETQ. The CDR3 DNA is TGCGCCAGCAGCTTGAATCGGGCTGCGGATTCACCCCTCCACTTT. Amino acids: CASSLNRAADSPLHF.

The chain uses TRBV5-1 and TRBJ1-2; TRBD1 agrees at 7 bases. With 4 bases clipped from V and 2 bases from J, the junction kept 8 bases outside the gene matches. CDR1 and CDR2 from the germline V gene are SGHRS and YFSETQ. The CDR3 runs 15 residues. CDR3 protein: CASSAGPGQNYGYTF. CDR3 sequence (DNA): TGCGCCAGCAGCGCAGGCCCGGGACAGAACTATGGCTACACCTTC.

A few counts support this clonotype. The DNA of the CDR3 is TGTGCCAGCACCCCTGGGGGGGAGGGCCCTAATGAGCAGTTCTTC. Its protein product is CASTPGGEGPNEQFF. This chain links TRBV7-9 with TRBJ2-1; 7 nucleotides agree with TRBD2. CDR1 is SEHNR and CDR2 is FQNEAQ in the germline V gene (reference sequence). V was clipped by 7 bases and J by 7 bases; unmatched bases: 13. The CDR3 has 15 residues.

The V and J genes are TRBV5-1 and TRBJ2-3; D call uncertain. The CDR3 sequence is 13 residues long. Trimming pared 6 bases from V and 3 bases from J, leaving 11 bases between. Germline V lookup: CDR1 SGHRS, CDR2 YFSETQ. CDR3: CASTLSGTDTQYF. CDR3 nucleotide sequence: TGCGCCAGCACCCTGAGTGGGACAGATACGCAGTATTTT.

V usage is TRBV15 and J usage is TRBJ1-2; D perhaps matches TRBD1 (5 bases). With 4 bases removed from V and 4 bases from J, the gap between germline ends came to 10 bases. CDR1 and CDR2 (germline): LNHNV, YYDKDF (reference sequence). CDR3 length: 13 amino acids. This CDR3 is CATSTGTGYGYTF. The CDR3 bases are TGTGCCACCAGCACCGGGACGGGCTATGGCTACACCTTC.

In regard to this clonotype: This may come from a read error, since a much larger clone is one base off. J is TRBJ1-2 and V is TRBV2, with TRBD1 identical over 9 bases. Germline loops: CDR1 SNHLY, CDR2 FYNNEI. J lost 5 bases, V lost 7 bases, and 11 bases had no gene match. CDR3 length: 15 residues. DNA for the CDR3: TGTGCCAGCAAAGGGACCGGGACAGGGTCGTATGGCTACACCTTC. Translated, it gives CASKGTGTGSYGYTF.